Shown below are 19 T cell receptor beta chains from a single sample sequenced in a study of tumor-infiltrating lymphocytes in primary liver carcinoma. Unsorted whole blood yielded blood RNA, and germline DNA was extracted as well. A constant-region primer served to make TCR beta cDNA from roughly 540 ng total RNA. ARM-PCR, slightly modified, supplied the TCR beta libraries through three nested multiplex PCR rounds. A C-beta reverse primer was combined with TRBV1-TRBV30 forward primers in the first two PCR rounds, and each round had 10 cycles. TCRdb processed the multiplex PCR reads anew with MiXCR; each CDR3 protein has one entry. The top ten hold approximately 9.4% of the sample, which has 320,000 or so distinct CDR3 sequences, 50% to 70% seen once. The sample was peripheral blood. These receptors all stem from a man between 35 and 55 years old with primary liver carcinoma and hepatitis B virus infection.

CDR3 bases: TGCGCCAGCAGCTTGGAACAGGCGAACACTGAAGCTTTCTTT. Protein product: CASSLEQANTEAFF. This chain joins TRBV5-1 and TRBJ1-1; D possibly corresponds to TRBD1 (5 bases). V was cut by 0 bases and J by 1 base, with 7 bases left in between. This CDR3 is built from 14 residues. Germline loops: CDR1 SGHRS, CDR2 YFSETQ.

This clonotype was picked up many times. This rearrangement joins TRBV6-2 or TRBV6-3 to TRBJ1-1; D unclear. Trimming left V 6 bases short and J 6 bases short, with 17 bases between. The CDR3 is 14 amino acids. Germline V CDR1 and CDR2: MNHEY, SVGEGT. CDR3 coding DNA: TGTGCCAGCAGAGCACCGGGATTTGGGGCTGAAGCTTTCTTT. It yields the protein CASRAPGFGAEAFF.

About this clonotype itself: The conserved phenylalanine or tryptophan normally closing the CDR3 is absent here, so this likely arose from a read error. This chain joins TRBV28 and TRBJ1-6; no firm D call. The CDR3 is 16 amino acids. The V and J ends lost 5 bases and 6 bases respectively, with 17 bases between them. Germline lookup yields CDR1 MDHEN and CDR2 SYDVKM. CDR3 sequence reads: CASSGVKGRLNSPLHY. The CDR3, as DNA: TGTGCCAGCAGTGGGGTAAAGGGCCGGCTTAATTCACCCCTCCACTAT.

A remark on this clonotype: Since no conserved phenylalanine or tryptophan closes the CDR3, a read error is the likely cause. This sequence joins TRBV6-2 or TRBV6-3 and TRBJ1-2, with a weak D call TRBD1 (6 bases). V lost 8 bases, J lost 5 bases, and 21 bases lay in between. CDR1 is MNHEY and CDR2 is SVGEGT in the germline V gene. The CDR3 contains 15 residues. The CDR3 loop reads CASGRPGEWSYGYTL. CDR3 in DNA: TGTGCCAGCGGCCGGCCAGGGGAATGGAGTTATGGCTACACCCTC.

In this sample, this clonotype turned up a few times. V usage is TRBV4-3 and J usage is TRBJ2-1; D unclear. The CDR3 extends over 17 amino acids. V dropped 0 bases and J dropped 0 bases, with 12 bases sitting between them. From germline, CDR1 is LGHNA and CDR2 YSLEER. The CDR3 DNA reads as TGCGCCAGCAGCCAAGATCTCGAGCGAGCCTCCTACAATGAGCAGTTCTTC. This translates into CASSQDLERASYNEQFF.

In regard to this clonotype: With a much larger clone just one base away, this may be a read error. The chain links TRBV6-2 or TRBV6-3 to TRBJ1-5; no reliable D call. This CDR3 spans 14 amino acids. V shed 0 bases and J shed 9 bases, with 12 bases lying between them. Germline V gene data show CDR1 as MNHEY and CDR2 as SVGEGT. Written as DNA, the CDR3 is TGTGCCAGCAGTTACTCTCCTCGCCGAGGGCCCCAGCATTTT. Protein product: CASSYSPRRGPQHF.

Of note for this clonotype: Sequence at one end of the junction differs from germline and may be a read error. The chain combines TRBV14 with TRBJ2-7; 8 nucleotides agree with TRBD2. The V gene's germline CDR1 is SGHDN and CDR2 FVKESK. This CDR3 has 15 residues. CDR3 nucleotide sequence: TGCGCCAGCAGCCAAGAAGGGACGGGAGGGTCGGAGCAGTACTTC. Translated: CASSQEGTGGSEQYF.

Notes on this clonotype: One end of the junction is discordant with germline, which a read error may explain. V gene TRBV6-5 combines with J gene TRBJ2-7; maybe TRBD2 (5 bases). Per the germline V gene, CDR1 is MNHEY and CDR2 is SVGAGI. CDR3 size: 14 residues. CDR3 residues: CASRYKRPSYEQYF. In nucleotides, the CDR3 is TGTGCAAGCAGATACAAGCGGCCCTCCTACGAGCAGTACTTC.

Concerning this clonotype: Mismatch with germline at one junction end may stem from a read error. The V and J genes are TRBV12-3 or TRBV12-4 and TRBJ2-1; no clear D. The CDR3 sequence is 13 residues long. The CDR3 coding sequence is TGTGCCAGCATTTTAGCAGGCCTGGGGGAGCAGTTCTTC. Amino acid sequence: CASILAGLGEQFF.

The chain links TRBV12-3 or TRBV12-4 to TRBJ1-2; D is unresolved. The CDR3 is made up of 13 amino acids. Trimming removed 5 bases at V and 6 bases at J, with 13 bases between. CDR3 nucleotides: TGTGCCAGCAGTCGAAATGAGAGGGATGGCTACACCTTC. This gives the protein CASSRNERDGYTF.

This clonotype was observed a single time. This may arise from a read error, as a much more abundant clone is one base away. The chain links TRBV6-1 to TRBJ2-2; D not certain. Germline V CDR1 and CDR2: MNHNS, SASEGT. The CDR3 runs to 14 residues. Trimming took 5 bases from V and 5 from J, leaving 12 bases between them. The CDR3 sequence: CASSNEIRTGELFF. The CDR3, as DNA: TGTGCCAGCAGTAACGAAATCAGGACCGGGGAGCTGTTTTTT.

This clonotype was recorded many times. The chain employs TRBV15 and TRBJ1-1; D ambiguous. V was trimmed by 5 bases and J by 0 bases, leaving 10 bases between them. Germline CDR1 and CDR2: LNHNV and YYDKDF (reference sequence). The CDR3 has 14 amino acids. The CDR3 sequence is CATSEPGLNTEAFF. CDR3 sequence (DNA): TGTGCCACCAGCGAACCGGGTCTGAACACTGAAGCTTTCTTT.

This clonotype was observed a few times. This may be a read error, as it is one base from a much larger clone. V gene TRBV12-3 or TRBV12-4 combines with J gene TRBJ2-5, with D perhaps matching TRBD2 (5 bases). Trimming took off 10 bases at V and 5 bases at J, with 32 bases between the two ends. This CDR3 has 18 residues. In DNA, the CDR3 is TGTGCCACAGCTCCTTCGCTGTCGGACTCAACGAGAGGGGAGACCCAGTACTTC. It codes for CATAPSLSDSTRGETQYF.

About this clonotype itself: The junction and the germline gene differ at one end; a read error may be behind it. The V call is TRBV11-2, the J call TRBJ2-1; 8 bases align to TRBD2. CDR1 and CDR2 from the germline V gene are SGHAT and FQNNGV. This CDR3 spans 15 amino acids. The CDR3 spells CASNLSTSEYNEQFF. The CDR3 DNA sequence: TGTGCCAGCAACTTATCGACTAGCGAGTACAATGAGCAGTTCTTC.

This clonotype was observed at least ten times. The gene calls are TRBV5-4 and TRBJ2-1; D uncertain. V lost 0 bases and J lost 7, with 5 bases in between. The CDR3 extends over 12 amino acids. Germline V gene lookup returns CDR1 SGHNT and CDR2 YYREEE (reference sequence). The CDR3 DNA follows: TGTGCCAGCAGCTTGGACTGGAATGAGCAGTTCTTC. It translates to CASSLDWNEQFF.

In this sample, this clonotype turned up once. The J gene is TRBJ2-7, the V gene TRBV11-2; unclear D gene. Germline loops: CDR1 SGHAT, CDR2 FQNNGV. This CDR3 contains 14 residues. This chain's CDR3 is CVGSLYSRGYEQYF. The CDR3 region has the DNA TGTGTCGGCAGCTTATACTCCCGCGGATACGAGCAGTACTTC.

As concerns this clonotype: This may stem from a read error, because a much larger clone lies one nucleotide away. This chain joins TRBV6-2 or TRBV6-3 and TRBJ2-1; possibly TRBD2 for D (6 bases). CDR3 length equals 14 residues. Germline values: CDR1 MNHEY, CDR2 SVGEGT. The CDR3 reads CGSMDGGAYNEQFF. CDR3 in DNA: TGTGGCAGCATGGACGGAGGGGCCTACAATGAGCAGTTCTTC.

A word on this clonotype: It is likely a read error, because the conserved phenylalanine at the end of the CDR3 is missing. The rearrangement uses TRBV29-1 and TRBJ2-6, with 7 bases matching TRBD1. This CDR3 has 14 residues. Germline CDR1 and CDR2: SQVTM and ANQGSEA. The CDR3 protein is CSVVTGAGANVLTL. CDR3 DNA sequence: TGCAGCGTCGTCACAGGGGCTGGAGCCAACGTCCTGACTCTC.

Of note for this clonotype: It may be a read error: a sequence one base away is much more abundant. V is TRBV6-2 or TRBV6-3 and J is TRBJ2-5; D not resolved. Trimming removed 8 bases from V and 2 bases from J, with 15 bases in between. Germline-derived CDR1 and CDR2 are MNHEY and SVGEGT. The CDR3 runs 14 residues. CDR3 in amino acids: CASGKPAVQETQYF. In DNA form, the CDR3 reads TGTGCCAGCGGAAAGCCTGCGGTACAAGAGACCCAGTACTTC.